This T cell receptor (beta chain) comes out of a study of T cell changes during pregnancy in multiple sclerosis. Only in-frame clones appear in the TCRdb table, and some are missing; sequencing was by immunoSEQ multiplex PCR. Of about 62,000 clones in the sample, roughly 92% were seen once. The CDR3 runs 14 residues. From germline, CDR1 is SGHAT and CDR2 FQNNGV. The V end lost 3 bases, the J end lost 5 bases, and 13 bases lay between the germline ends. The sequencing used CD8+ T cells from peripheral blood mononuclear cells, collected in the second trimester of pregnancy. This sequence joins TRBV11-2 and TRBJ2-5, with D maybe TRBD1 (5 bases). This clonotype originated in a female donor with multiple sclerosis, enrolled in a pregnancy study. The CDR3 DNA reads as TGTGCCAGCAGCTTCGCAGGGTCGGCGGAGACCCAGTACTTC. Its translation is CASSFAGSAETQYF.